This entry concerns a single T cell receptor beta chain. Its binding antigen is unknown. The sample holds no much larger clone one base away, and base qualities are not on file. This specimen belongs to a study of T cell repertoires in cytomegalovirus infection (dated by TCRdb to between 2018 and 2021). For context, the study as a whole: The peptide stimulations were aimed at well-studied HLA-B-restricted epitopes as well as recently identified HLA-C-restricted CMV epitopes, whose presentation resists viral immunomodulation. Donor HLA type was relevant to the analysis, as public TCR beta signatures indicated carriage of CMV infection together with the matching HLA type. The study at large found these results: The ex vivo response was dominated by HLA-C-restricted CMV-specific TCR beta clonotypes, and the single most frequent clonotype in two of eight donors was supplied by these HLA-C-restricted clonotypes. Carriers of CMV infection plus the relevant HLA type were discriminated by the cumulative frequency of public TCR beta family members in the study cohort and in an independent roughly 370-donor cohort.

Instrument used: Illumina HiSeq 1500. TCRdb redid the processing of the public reads, applying fastp at Q25 and MiXCR, and retained in-frame beta chains. Rows merge per CDR3 protein into single entries with the most common DNA and genes. In all, the sample holds a few hundred thousand distinct CDR3 sequences, and about 44% of those were seen once. The ten largest clones take up 43% of the sample. The treatment or condition label for this specimen denotes: in vitro stimulation with specific CMV peptide epitopes to enrich CMV-specific T cells. V is pared back by 0 bases and J by 11 bases, with 10 bases lying between the germline termini. There are 12 amino acids in the CDR3, from cysteine to phenylalanine inclusive. Solely the CDR3 DNA is kept, with 36 bases framed from the first base. Based on the germline V gene, the CDR1 and CDR2 sequences are MNHEY and SVGEGT.

The sequence joins TRBV6-2 or TRBV6-3 to TRBJ1-1; no D gene can be assigned with confidence. The TCR was taken from a human donor in good health (CMV status not recorded). Some clones in this sample may be carry-over from other donors' samples. The sequences come from cultured PBMCs, collected from culture after CMV antigen stimulation. The DNA reads as follows: TGTGCCAGCAGTTACTCGAAAAGTTACGCTTTCTTT. This codes for CASSYSKSYAFF.